This TCR beta chain was captured by sequencing in a study of blood T cell repertoires in COVID-19 (dated by TCRdb to 2019 to 2021). For the study in its entirety: The collaborator samples originated in the United States, Italy and Spain and spanned the acute and convalescent phases of COVID-19. The material from the prospective study consisted of cDNA or gDNA derived from T cells, B-cell-depleted T cells, or PBMCs. The dataset comprised deeply sampled blood TCRbeta repertoires from subjects exposed to, actively infected with, or recovered from COVID-19. The repertoires were released in a freely available public database intended as a resource for research on the immune response to SARS-CoV-2. Samples were obtained from the ongoing ImmuneRACE study (first 160 participants) and from over 1,000 subjects provided by 6 global collaborators. Sample metadata almost always included a de-identified subject ID, COVID-19 status, age in years and sex. Where HLA class I and class II types were available, the types were taken from metadata supplied by the sample provider, not from assay-based typing.

In Seattle, one collaborating source enrolled patients while the infection was active and tracked those patients longitudinally over the course of disease. The collaborating institutions used their own protocols to collect whole blood in K2EDTA tubes. For TCRbeta analysis, collaborators shipped samples as frozen whole blood, isolated PBMCs, or DNA extracted from either of those sample types. As to this clone: Its antigen is unknown. Qualities for individual bases were not recorded, and no much larger clone is one base off.

The investigation overall reported the following: Clinical and demographic metadata were provided uncurated, with the amount varying by source and participant.

TCRbeta CDR3 regions were amplified from genomic DNA using the immunoSEQ Assay, a bias-controlled multiplex PCR. In the source study's methods: The number of nucleated cells in each sample was estimated from the amplification of reference gene primers within the assay. To quantify the absolute abundance of each unique TCRbeta CDR3 rearrangement, sequence reads were collapsed and filtered. For each sample, productive Simpson clonality was calculated as the square root of Simpson's diversity index over productive rearrangements. The table comes from immuneACCESS by way of TCRdb, which keeps in-frame sequences with V and J called. Part of the clones is missing from these tables; in studies checked, under half for an unresolved V gene and the rest for unknown reasons. V, J and clone size derive from that table, while D and trimming were established from the DNA sequence. The sample table lists 430,000 or so clones, approximately 90% of them with a count of one. 0.8% to 1% of the sample is held by the ten biggest clonotypes.

The CDR3 holds 16 amino acids from the cysteine to the phenylalanine. Of the read, only the CDR3 DNA is kept; its 48 bases are in frame from base 1. V and J are trimmed by 3 bases and 4 bases, and the gene matches miss 12 bases of the junction. CDR1 and CDR2 (MDHEN, SYDVKM) derive from the germline V gene. Sequenced input: peripheral blood. This chain joins TRBV28 to TRBJ2-7, and 7 junction bases match TRBD1. This receptor was obtained from a man between 18 and 29 years old with COVID-19, enrolled during active disease. This receptor carries the CDR3 CASSFPRRGGGYEQYF. The DNA sequence reads TGTGCCAGCAGTTTCCCGAGGCGAGGGGGCGGTTACGAGCAGTACTTC. Reference TRBV28 and TRBJ2-7 genes cover what lies past the CDR3, so the full variable domain is DVKVTQSSRYLVKRTGEKVFLECVQDMDHENMFWYRQDPGLGLRLIYFSYDVKMKEKGDIPEGYSVSREKKERFSLILESASTNQTSMYLCASSFPRRGGGYEQYFGPGTRLTVT.